This is a list of T cell receptor beta chains from one sample in a study of blood T cells in healthy people across ages. TCRdb independently ran MiXCR on the 5' RACE reads; one entry per CDR3 protein. The sample yields about 1.8 million distinct CDR3 sequences, 49% seen once. Specimen: blood. The receptors originated from a woman aged 40 to 49 in good health. The CDR3 runs from the conserved cysteine through the conserved F or W.

V gene	J gene	CDR3 protein
TRBV2	TRBJ2-1	CANDRGPVIINEQFF
TRBV7-9	TRBJ2-5	CASSLVGHRDANNEQYF
TRBV28	TRBJ1-5	CASSLPNQPQHF
TRBV4-1	TRBJ2-1	CASSQPGQGSYNEQFF
TRBV20-1	TRBJ2-3	CSGPDRGLRTDTQYF
TRBV3-1	TRBJ2-7	CASSQHPGTSGSYEQYF
TRBV7-9	TRBJ2-3	CASSPEARQGVSTDTQYF
TRBV7-2	TRBJ2-1	CASSYNGRGASYNEQFF
TRBV12-3/TRBV12-4	TRBJ2-4	CASSLPGTGIAKNIQYF
TRBV29-1	TRBJ2-1	CSVESGLAYNEQFF
TRBV7-3	TRBJ2-3	CASSLRAGGDTDTQYF
TRBV7-2	TRBJ2-3	CASSQLGGYTDTQYF
TRBV27	TRBJ2-5	CASSHLKDILKTQYF
TRBV6-6	TRBJ2-5	CASILRLGQETQYF
TRBV7-2	.	CASSLAVNPGREQYF
TRBV7-8	TRBJ1-4	CASSPHRQGAGEKLFF
TRBV4-3	.	CASSQDRGRAGNEQYF
TRBV6-1	TRBJ2-1	CASSEGRFF
TRBV7-2	TRBJ2-3	CASSPQGGRGTDTQYF
TRBV15	TRBJ2-3	CATSRVRGDTQYF
TRBV4-1	TRBJ1-2	CASSQALDRPYGYTF
TRBV6-5	TRBJ2-7	CASRNSGLGYEQYF
TRBV24-1	TRBJ2-3	CAILTSTDTQYF
TRBV4-3	TRBJ2-3	CASSQDTGALSTDTQYF
TRBV18	TRBJ2-1	CASSPRVFSEQFF
TRBV6-2/TRBV6-3	TRBJ2-1	CASSDNSAVYNEQFF
TRBV12-3/TRBV12-4	TRBJ2-3	CASSKAGRDTQYF
TRBV4-2	TRBJ2-1	CASSQETGLRYEQFF
TRBV20-1	TRBJ2-7	CSARGVDSYEQYF
TRBV6-5	TRBJ2-5	CASSYGGQNSYERYF
TRBV9	TRBJ1-2	CASSVATMGRGGGGYTF
TRBV18	TRBJ2-7	CASPPGAGVAYEQYF